The present T cell receptor (beta chain) was sequenced within a study of T cells in Graves' hyperthyroidism and ophthalmopathy. Germline CDR1 LGHDT, CDR2 YNNKEL (reference sequence). This CDR3 spans 16 amino acids. Deletions cut 4 bases from V and 1 base from J, with 11 bases between. Hyperthyroidism in the patients, aged 18 to 65, was newly diagnosed and under 2 months in duration. This clonotype appeared many times. Regions amplified from RNA transcripts were the TCR beta CDR3 regions. The HTBI primer set was used in a first-round RT-PCR of the TCR CDR3. TCRdb redid the calling of the multiplex PCR reads with MiXCR, one entry per CDR3 protein. The sample holds fewer than 800,000 distinct CDR3 sequences, 16% seen once.

The receptor was isolated from a man aged 18 to 30 with Graves' hyperthyroidism. J is TRBJ2-6 and V is TRBV3-1; the D is unclear. What was sequenced was blood. The CDR3 DNA sequence: TGTGCCAGCAGCCGCCTACAGCTTTCTGGGGCCAACGTCCTGACTTTC. As protein: CASSRLQLSGANVLTF.